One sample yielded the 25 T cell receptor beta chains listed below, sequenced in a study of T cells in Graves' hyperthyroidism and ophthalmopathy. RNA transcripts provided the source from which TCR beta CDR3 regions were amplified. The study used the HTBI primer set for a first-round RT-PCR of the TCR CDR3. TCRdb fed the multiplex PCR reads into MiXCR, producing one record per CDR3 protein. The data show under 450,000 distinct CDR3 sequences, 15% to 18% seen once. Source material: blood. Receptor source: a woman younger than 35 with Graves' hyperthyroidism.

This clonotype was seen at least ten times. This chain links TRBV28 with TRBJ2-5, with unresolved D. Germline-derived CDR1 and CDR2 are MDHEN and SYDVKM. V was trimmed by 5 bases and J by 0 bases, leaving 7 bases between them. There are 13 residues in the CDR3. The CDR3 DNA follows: TGTGCCAGCAGTATAGACAACCAAGAGACCCAGTACTTC. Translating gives CASSIDNQETQYF. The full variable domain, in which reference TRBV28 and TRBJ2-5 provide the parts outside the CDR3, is DVKVTQSSRYLVKRTGEKVFLECVQDMDHENMFWYRQDPGLGLRLIYFSYDVKMKEKGDIPEGYSVSREKKERFSLILESASTNQTSMYLCASSIDNQETQYFGPGTRLLVL.

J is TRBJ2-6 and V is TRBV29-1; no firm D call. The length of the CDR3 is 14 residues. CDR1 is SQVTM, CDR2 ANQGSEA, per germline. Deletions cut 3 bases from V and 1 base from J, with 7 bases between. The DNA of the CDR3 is TGCAGCGTTGACGTAGGATCTGGGGCCAACGTCCTGACTTTC. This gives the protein CSVDVGSGANVLTF.

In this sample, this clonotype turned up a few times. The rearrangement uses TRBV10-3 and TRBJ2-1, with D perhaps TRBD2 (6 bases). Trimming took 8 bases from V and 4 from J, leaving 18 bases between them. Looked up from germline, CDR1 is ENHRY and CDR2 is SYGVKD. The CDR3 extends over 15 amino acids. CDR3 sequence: CAIGNPGTGYNEQFF. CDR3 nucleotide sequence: TGTGCCATCGGCAACCCCGGGACTGGATACAATGAGCAGTTCTTC.

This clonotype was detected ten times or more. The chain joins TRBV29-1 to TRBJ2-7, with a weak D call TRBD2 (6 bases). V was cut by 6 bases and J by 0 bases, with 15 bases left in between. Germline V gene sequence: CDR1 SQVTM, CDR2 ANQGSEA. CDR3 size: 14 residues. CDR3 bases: TGCAGCGTCGACGGGGGACCGAGCTCCTACGAGCAGTACTTC. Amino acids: CSVDGGPSSYEQYF.

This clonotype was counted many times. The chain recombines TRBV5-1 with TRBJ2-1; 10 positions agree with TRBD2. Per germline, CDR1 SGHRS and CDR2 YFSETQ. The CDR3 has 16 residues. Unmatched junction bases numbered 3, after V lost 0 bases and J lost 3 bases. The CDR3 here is CASSLVASGGYNEQFF. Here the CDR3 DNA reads TGCGCCAGCAGCTTGGTGGCTAGCGGGGGCTACAATGAGCAGTTCTTC.

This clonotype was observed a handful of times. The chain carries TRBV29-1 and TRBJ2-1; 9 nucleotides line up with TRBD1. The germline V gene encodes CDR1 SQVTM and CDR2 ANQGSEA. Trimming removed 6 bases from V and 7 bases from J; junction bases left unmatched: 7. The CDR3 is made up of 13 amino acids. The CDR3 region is CSVDRGGMNEQFF. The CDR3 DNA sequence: TGCAGCGTAGACAGGGGGGGGATGAATGAGCAGTTCTTC.

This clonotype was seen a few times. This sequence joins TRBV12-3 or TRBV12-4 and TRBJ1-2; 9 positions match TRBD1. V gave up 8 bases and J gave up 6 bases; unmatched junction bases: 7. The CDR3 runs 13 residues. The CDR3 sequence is CASCPGTGHGYTF. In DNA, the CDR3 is TGTGCCAGCTGTCCCGGGACAGGGCATGGCTACACCTTC.

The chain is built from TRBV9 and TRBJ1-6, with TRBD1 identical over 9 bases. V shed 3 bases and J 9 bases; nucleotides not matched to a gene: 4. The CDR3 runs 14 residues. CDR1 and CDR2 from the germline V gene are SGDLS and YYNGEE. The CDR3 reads CASSAGQGSSPLHF. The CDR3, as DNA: TGTGCCAGCAGCGCGGGACAGGGTTCTTCACCCCTCCACTTT.

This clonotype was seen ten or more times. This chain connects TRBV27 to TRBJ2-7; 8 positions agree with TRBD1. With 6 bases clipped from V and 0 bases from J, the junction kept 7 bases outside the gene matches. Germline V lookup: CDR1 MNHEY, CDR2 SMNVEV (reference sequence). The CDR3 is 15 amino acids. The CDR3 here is CASRPGTGSSYEQYF. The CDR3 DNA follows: TGTGCCAGCAGACCAGGGACAGGCAGCTCCTACGAGCAGTACTTC.

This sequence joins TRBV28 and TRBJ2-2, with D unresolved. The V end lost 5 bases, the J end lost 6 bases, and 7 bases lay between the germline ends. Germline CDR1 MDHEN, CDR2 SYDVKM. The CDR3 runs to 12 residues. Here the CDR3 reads CASSGLAGELFF. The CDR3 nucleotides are TGTGCCAGCAGTGGGCTTGCCGGGGAGCTGTTTTTT.

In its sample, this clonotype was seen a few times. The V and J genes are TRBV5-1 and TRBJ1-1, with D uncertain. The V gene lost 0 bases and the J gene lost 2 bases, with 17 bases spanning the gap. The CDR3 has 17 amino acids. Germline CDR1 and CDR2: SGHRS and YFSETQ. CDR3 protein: CASSLDRAKSLNTEAFF. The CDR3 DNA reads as TGCGCCAGCAGCTTGGACCGGGCCAAGAGTCTCAACACTGAAGCTTTCTTT.

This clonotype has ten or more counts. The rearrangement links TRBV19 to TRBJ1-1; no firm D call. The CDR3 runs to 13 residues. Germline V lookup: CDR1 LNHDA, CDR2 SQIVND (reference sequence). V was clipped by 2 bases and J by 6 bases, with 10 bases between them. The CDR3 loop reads CASSISLLSEAFF. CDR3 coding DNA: TGTGCCAGTAGTATAAGTCTCTTATCTGAAGCTTTCTTT.

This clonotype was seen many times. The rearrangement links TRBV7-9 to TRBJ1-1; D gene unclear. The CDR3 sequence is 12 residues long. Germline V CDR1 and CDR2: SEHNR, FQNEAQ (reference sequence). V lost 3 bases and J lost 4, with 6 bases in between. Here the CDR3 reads CASSFVSTEAFF. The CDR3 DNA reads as TGTGCCAGCAGCTTTGTGAGCACTGAAGCTTTCTTT.

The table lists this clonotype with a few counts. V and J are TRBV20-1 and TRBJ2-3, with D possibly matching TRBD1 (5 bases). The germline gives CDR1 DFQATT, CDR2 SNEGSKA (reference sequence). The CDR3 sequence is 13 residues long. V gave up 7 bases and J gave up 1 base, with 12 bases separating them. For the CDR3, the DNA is TGCAGTGGCCCGGAACAGGGCACAGATACGCAGTATTTT. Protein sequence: CSGPEQGTDTQYF.

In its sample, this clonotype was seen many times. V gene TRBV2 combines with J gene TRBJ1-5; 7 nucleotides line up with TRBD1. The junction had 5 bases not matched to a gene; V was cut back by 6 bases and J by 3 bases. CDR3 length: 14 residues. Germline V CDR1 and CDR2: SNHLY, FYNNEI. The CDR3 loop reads CASSPQGINQPQHF. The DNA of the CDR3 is TGTGCCAGCAGCCCACAGGGGATCAATCAGCCCCAGCATTTT.

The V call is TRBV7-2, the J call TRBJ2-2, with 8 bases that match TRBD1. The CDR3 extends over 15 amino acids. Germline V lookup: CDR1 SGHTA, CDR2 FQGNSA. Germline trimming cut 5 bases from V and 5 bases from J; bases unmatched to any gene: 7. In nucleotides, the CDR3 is TGTGCCAGCAGCGGAAGGACAGGGAGGACCGGGGAGCTGTTTTTT. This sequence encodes CASSGRTGRTGELFF.

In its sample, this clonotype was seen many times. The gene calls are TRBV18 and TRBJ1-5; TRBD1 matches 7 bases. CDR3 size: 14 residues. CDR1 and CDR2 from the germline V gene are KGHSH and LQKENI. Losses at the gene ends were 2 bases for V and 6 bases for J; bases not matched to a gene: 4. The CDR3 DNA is TGTGCCAGCTCACCAAGGGACAGTGGTCAGCCCCAGCATTTT. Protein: CASSPRDSGQPQHF.

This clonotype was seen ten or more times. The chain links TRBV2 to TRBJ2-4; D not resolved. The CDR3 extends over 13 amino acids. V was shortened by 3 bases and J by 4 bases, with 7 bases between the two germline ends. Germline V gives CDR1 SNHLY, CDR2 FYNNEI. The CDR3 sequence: CASSDDGKNIQYF. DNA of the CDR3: TGTGCCAGCAGTGATGACGGTAAAAACATTCAGTACTTC.

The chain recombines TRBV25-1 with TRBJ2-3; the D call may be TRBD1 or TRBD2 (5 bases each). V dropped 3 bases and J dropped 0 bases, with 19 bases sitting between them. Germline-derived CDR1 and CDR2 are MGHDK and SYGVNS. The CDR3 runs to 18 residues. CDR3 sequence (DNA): TGTGCCAGCAGTGATTTCGGCAGGGACGCCCTTAGCACAGATACGCAGTATTTT. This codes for CASSDFGRDALSTDTQYF.

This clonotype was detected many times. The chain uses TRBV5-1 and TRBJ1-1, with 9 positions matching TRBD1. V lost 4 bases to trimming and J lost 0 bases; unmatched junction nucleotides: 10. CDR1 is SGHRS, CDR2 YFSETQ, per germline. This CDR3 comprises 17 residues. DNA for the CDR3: TGCGCCAGCAGCCCCGGGACAGGGAGGGGTGTGAACACTGAAGCTTTCTTT. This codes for CASSPGTGRGVNTEAFF. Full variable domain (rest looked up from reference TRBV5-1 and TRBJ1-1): KAGVTQTPRYLIKTRGQQVTLSCSPISGHRSVSWYQQTPGQGLQFLFEYFSETQRNKGNFPGRFSGRQFSNSRSEMNVSTLELGDSALYLCASSPGTGRGVNTEAFFGQGTRLTVV.

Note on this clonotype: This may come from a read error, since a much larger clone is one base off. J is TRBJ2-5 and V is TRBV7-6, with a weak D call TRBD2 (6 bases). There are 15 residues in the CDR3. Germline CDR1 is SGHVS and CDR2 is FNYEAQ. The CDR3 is CASSPNGRGQETHYF. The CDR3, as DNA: TGTGCCAGCAGCCCTAATGGGCGGGGCCAAGAGACCCATTACTTC.

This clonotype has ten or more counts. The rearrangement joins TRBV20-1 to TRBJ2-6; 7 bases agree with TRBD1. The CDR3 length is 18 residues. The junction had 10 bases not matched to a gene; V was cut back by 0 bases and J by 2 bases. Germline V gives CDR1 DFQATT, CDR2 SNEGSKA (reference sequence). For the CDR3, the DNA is TGCAGTGCTAGAGACCTGGACAGGATTTATACTGGGGCCAACGTCCTGACTTTC. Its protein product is CSARDLDRIYTGANVLTF.

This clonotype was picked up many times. The CDR3 reads CASSDSGRRSYNEQFF. The DNA of the CDR3 is TGTGCCAGCAGCGATAGCGGGAGACGATCCTACAATGAGCAGTTCTTC. The rearrangement links TRBV7-3 to TRBJ2-1; 9 nucleotides match TRBD2. This CDR3 has 16 residues. The germline gives CDR1 SGHTA, CDR2 FQGTGA. The V segment lost 5 bases and the J segment 1 base; nucleotides outside the gene matches: 6.

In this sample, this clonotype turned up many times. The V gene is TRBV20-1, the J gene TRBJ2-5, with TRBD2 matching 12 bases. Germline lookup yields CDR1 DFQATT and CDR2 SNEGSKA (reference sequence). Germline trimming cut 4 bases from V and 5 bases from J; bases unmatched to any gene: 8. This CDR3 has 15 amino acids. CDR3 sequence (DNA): TGCAGTGCTACCCTTGGAGGACTAGCGGGGGAGACCCAGTACTTC. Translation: CSATLGGLAGETQYF.

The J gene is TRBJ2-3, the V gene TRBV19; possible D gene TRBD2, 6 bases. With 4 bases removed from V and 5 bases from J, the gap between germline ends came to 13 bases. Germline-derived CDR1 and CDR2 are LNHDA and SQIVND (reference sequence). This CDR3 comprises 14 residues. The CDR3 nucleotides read TGTGCCAGTAGTAGAGATATGGGGGGAGATACGCAGTATTTT. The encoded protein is CASSRDMGGDTQYF.